This TCR beta chain was recovered during a study of Graves' ophthalmopathy and Graves' hyperthyroidism. Study conclusions and caveats: In blood appeared most of the expanded thyroid clonotypes whose frequency exceeded 0.001. Discrimination between ophthalmopathy and stable hyperthyroidism by a 13-signature model showed about 89% sensitivity and 70% to 82% specificity. Ophthalmopathy progression prediction by the model yielded a sensitivity of about 70% and a specificity of under 80%.

TCR beta CDR3 regions were amplified from RNA transcripts. RT-PCR with HTBI primers came first, then second-round multiplex PCR. Via MiXCR, TCRdb re-called the multiplex PCR reads, giving one row per CDR3 protein. The data show around 1.1 million distinct CDR3 sequences, with less than 45% seen just once and around 10% held by the top ten. This clonotype was observed many times. Its antigen is unknown. Each hyperthyroidism patient was newly diagnosed, with under 2 months' duration, and aged 18 to 65. V was cut by 6 bases and J by 1 base, with 13 bases left in between. Germline CDR1 and CDR2: SQVTM and ANQGSEA. This CDR3 has 13 amino acids.

The chain has TRBV29-1 and TRBJ2-7, with no clear D. This receptor was taken from an adult man with Graves' hyperthyroidism. What was sequenced was peripheral blood or thyroid tissue (not recorded which). In nucleotides, the CDR3 is TGCAGCGTCTGGCCTCCCGAGTCCTACGAGCAGTACTTC. This translates into CSVWPPESYEQYF.